This T cell receptor (beta chain) was captured in a study of T cells after yellow fever vaccination. Findings and caveats of the study: On re-exposure, the response was weaker but peaked faster, at day 5 versus 15. Reappearance after the booster was seen for most primary-vaccination clones, at roughly 96% CD4 and about 90% CD8.

This clonotype appeared many times. What it binds is unknown. In germline, CDR1 is SGHRS, CDR2 YFSETQ. Trimming removed 4 bases from V and 2 bases from J; junction bases left unmatched: 9. CDR3 length equals 16 residues. Using its own MiXCR run on the 5' RACE reads, TCRdb lists one record per CDR3 protein. The sample lists over 150,000 distinct CDR3 sequences; approximately 6.2% were seen once. Sample: CD4+ T cells sorted from PBMCs, taken on the day of the first yellow fever vaccination. The receptor was isolated from a man younger than 35 who received the YFV17D yellow fever vaccine. The J gene is TRBJ2-1, the V gene TRBV5-1; 7 bases line up with TRBD1. Written as DNA, the CDR3 is TGCGCCAGCAGCCCCGGACAGGCAAGGCCCTACAATGAGCAGTTCTTC. As protein: CASSPGQARPYNEQFF.